This T cell receptor (beta chain) was sequenced during a study of cytomegalovirus exposure and HLA in healthy donors. Method: immunoSEQ multiplex PCR; TCRdb's copy keeps in-frame clones and lacks some. The sample yields about 78,000 clones, roughly 95% seen once. This CDR3 has 15 residues. The germline CDR1 and CDR2 sequences are MNHEY and SVGAGI. Trimming took 2 bases from V and 4 from J, leaving 12 bases between them. The material sequenced was PBMCs. The clonotype was recovered from a man aged 18 to 29 in good health and CMV-seropositive. The chain recombines TRBV6-5 with TRBJ1-3; no clear D gene. CDR3 sequence: CASSYREGVGNTIYF. The CDR3 nucleotides are TGTGCCAGCAGTTACCGGGAGGGAGTCGGAAACACCATATATTTT.